One sample yielded the 7 T cell receptor beta chains listed below, sequenced in a study of shared clonotypes between healthy human individuals. The protocol was immunoSEQ multiplex PCR, while the TCRdb copy is restricted to in-frame clones and leaves out a portion. This sample carries 180,000 or so clones, over 85% of them seen once, and the ten largest clones take approximately 0.07%. The material sequenced was naive CD4+ T cells sorted from blood. Subset here: CD45RA+ positively selected. These receptors were obtained from a woman aged 30 to 39 in good health.

The chain has TRBV28 and TRBJ1-2; D is unclear. Germline-derived CDR1 and CDR2 are MDHEN and SYDVKM. Trimming pared 6 bases from V and 4 bases from J, leaving 12 bases between. CDR3 length: 13 amino acids. The CDR3 bases are TGTGCCAGCAGCCCCCGGGGAGGCTATGGCTACACCTTC. This codes for CASSPRGGYGYTF.

The chain recombines TRBV28 with TRBJ2-5, with 8 bases lining up with TRBD1. Germline assignment: CDR1 MDHEN and CDR2 SYDVKM. This CDR3 spans 15 amino acids. Trimming removed 3 bases from V and 5 bases from J; junction bases left unmatched: 8. The CDR3 sequence: CASSLGTGLWETQYF. For the CDR3, the DNA is TGTGCCAGCAGTTTGGGGACAGGTCTTTGGGAGACCCAGTACTTC.

The chain carries TRBV7-9 and TRBJ2-3; 9 bases map to TRBD2. V was pared by 1 base and J by 2 bases, with 4 bases of the junction left unmatched. The CDR3 consists of 16 residues. From germline, CDR1 is SEHNR and CDR2 FQNEAQ (reference sequence). In DNA, the CDR3 is TGTGCCAGCAGCTTAGGGCTAGCGGGACTCACAGATACGCAGTATTTT. Translated: CASSLGLAGLTDTQYF.

The gene calls are TRBV10-3 and TRBJ2-2; D gene ambiguous. CDR3 length: 14 residues. The V and J ends lost 8 bases and 2 bases respectively, with 12 bases between them. CDR1 and CDR2 (germline): ENHRY, SYGVKD. CDR3 loop: CAISGDTNTGELFF. Written as DNA, the CDR3 is TGTGCCATCTCAGGAGACACCAACACCGGGGAGCTGTTTTTT.

V and J are TRBV6-5 and TRBJ2-7; TRBD1 matches at 7 bases. In germline, CDR1 is MNHEY, CDR2 SVGAGI. The CDR3 is made up of 15 amino acids. V lost 6 bases and J lost 2; bases outside the gene matches: 10. This CDR3 is CASRKGTDNPYEQYF. CDR3 DNA sequence: TGTGCCAGCAGGAAAGGGACAGATAACCCCTACGAGCAGTACTTC.

This chain uses TRBV6-5 with TRBJ2-6, with D hard to call. Trimming took off 1 base at V and 2 bases at J, with 6 bases between the two ends. Germline V CDR1 and CDR2: MNHEY, SVGAGI. The CDR3 runs 15 residues. The CDR3 nucleotides read TGTGCCAGCAGTTACTACGCGGCTGGGGCCAACGTCCTGACTTTC. It is translated as CASSYYAAGANVLTF.

The rearrangement uses TRBV7-7 and TRBJ2-5; perhaps TRBD2 as D (5 bases). Deletions cut 1 base from V and 9 bases from J, with 21 bases between. The CDR3 sequence is 16 residues long. CDR1 is SSHAT, CDR2 FNYEAQ, per germline (reference sequence). CDR3 coding DNA: TGTGCCAGCAGCTTAGGGTGGGGAACCGGAGAGGAGGCCCAGTACTTC. Protein sequence: CASSLGWGTGEEAQYF.